This T cell receptor beta chain emerged from a study of blood T cell repertoires in COVID-19. Study as a whole: PBMCs, B-cell-depleted T cells, or T cells provided the cDNA or gDNA that made up the material.

The CDR3 covers 14 residues. V shed 3 bases, J shed 4 bases, and the junction held 2 bases outside the gene matches. CDR1 and CDR2 (germline): SNHLY, FYNNEI. Under the authors' procedure: Amplification of reference gene primers provided the estimated nucleated cell counts. TCRdb's table, derived via immunoSEQ multiplex PCR, lists solely in-frame clones and lacks some. V and J calls and clone size are copied from that table; D and trimming were computed from the DNA. This repertoire shows about 23,000 clones, roughly 89% found once; its top ten account for around 10%. The sample taken for sequencing was peripheral blood. The receptor was derived from a woman of 80 years or more with active or convalescent COVID-19. The V call is TRBV2, the J call TRBJ1-4; 7 bases align to TRBD1. In DNA, the CDR3 is TGTGCCAGCAGTGAGACAGGGATTAATGAAAAACTGTTTTTT. It is translated as CASSETGINEKLFF.